This TCR beta chain was captured in a study of cytomegalovirus exposure and HLA in healthy donors. Findings and limits, study-wide: Segments of the TCR beta V type were, in most cases, productive about 87% or about 30% of the time in an earlier analysis.

It was with 60 Vbeta and 13 Jbeta primers that the PCR ran. Data came from immunoSEQ multiplex PCR; TCRdb stores just in-frame clones and leaves some out. The data show about 130,000 clones, roughly 80% seen once. Comments on this clone: Its antigen is undetermined.

V gave up 3 bases and J gave up 5 bases; unmatched junction bases: 9. Germline V gene sequence: CDR1 SGDLS, CDR2 YYNGEE. The CDR3 sequence is 17 residues long. The sequence came from a woman aged 40 to 55 in good health and CMV-seropositive. The chain couples TRBV9 to TRBJ2-3; 13 bases map to TRBD2. The sample taken for sequencing was PBMCs. The CDR3 protein is CASSEELAGGPRDTQYF. For the CDR3, the DNA is TGTGCCAGCAGCGAAGAACTAGCGGGGGGGCCTAGAGATACGCAGTATTTT.